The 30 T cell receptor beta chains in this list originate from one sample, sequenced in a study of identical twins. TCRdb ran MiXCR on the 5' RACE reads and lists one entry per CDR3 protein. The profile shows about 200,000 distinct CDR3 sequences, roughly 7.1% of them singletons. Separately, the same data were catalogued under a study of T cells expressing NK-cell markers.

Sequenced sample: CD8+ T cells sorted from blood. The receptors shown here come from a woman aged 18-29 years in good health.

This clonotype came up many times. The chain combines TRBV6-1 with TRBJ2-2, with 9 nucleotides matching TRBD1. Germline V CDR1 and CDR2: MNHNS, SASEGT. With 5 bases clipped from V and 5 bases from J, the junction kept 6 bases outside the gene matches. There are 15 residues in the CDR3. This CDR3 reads CASSTRDRVTGELFF. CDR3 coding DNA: TGTGCCAGCAGTACCCGGGACAGGGTGACCGGGGAGCTGTTTTTT.

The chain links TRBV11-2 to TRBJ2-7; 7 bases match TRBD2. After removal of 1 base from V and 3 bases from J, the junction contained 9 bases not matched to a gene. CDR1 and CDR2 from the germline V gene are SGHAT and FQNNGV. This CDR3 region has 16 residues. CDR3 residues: CASSLGPGLQNYEQYF. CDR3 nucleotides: TGTGCCAGCAGCTTAGGGCCGGGACTACAAAACTACGAGCAGTACTTC.

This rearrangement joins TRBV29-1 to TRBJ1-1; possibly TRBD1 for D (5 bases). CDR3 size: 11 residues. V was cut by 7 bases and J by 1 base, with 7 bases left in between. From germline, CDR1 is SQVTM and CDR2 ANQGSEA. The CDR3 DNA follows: TGCAGCGGCGGGGGGAACACTGAAGCTTTCTTT. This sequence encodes CSGGGNTEAFF.

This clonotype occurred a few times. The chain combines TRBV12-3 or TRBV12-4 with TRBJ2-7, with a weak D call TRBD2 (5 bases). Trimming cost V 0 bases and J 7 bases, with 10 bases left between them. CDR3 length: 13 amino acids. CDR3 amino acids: CASSLAGWEEQYF. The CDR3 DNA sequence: TGTGCCAGCAGTTTAGCGGGATGGGAGGAGCAGTACTTC.

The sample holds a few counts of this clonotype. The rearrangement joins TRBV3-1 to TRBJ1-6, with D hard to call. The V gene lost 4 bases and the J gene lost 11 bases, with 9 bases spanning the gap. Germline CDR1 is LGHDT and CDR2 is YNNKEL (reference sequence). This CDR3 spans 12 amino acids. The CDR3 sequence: CASSPYGPPLHF. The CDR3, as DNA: TGTGCCAGCAGCCCCTACGGTCCACCCCTCCACTTT.

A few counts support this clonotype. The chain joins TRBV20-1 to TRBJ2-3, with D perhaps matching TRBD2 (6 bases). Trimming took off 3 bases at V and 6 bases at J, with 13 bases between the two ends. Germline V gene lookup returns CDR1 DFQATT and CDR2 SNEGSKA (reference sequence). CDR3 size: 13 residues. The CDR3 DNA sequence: TGCAGTGCTAGGGGGGGTAGTATCGATACGCAGTATTTT. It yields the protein CSARGGSIDTQYF.

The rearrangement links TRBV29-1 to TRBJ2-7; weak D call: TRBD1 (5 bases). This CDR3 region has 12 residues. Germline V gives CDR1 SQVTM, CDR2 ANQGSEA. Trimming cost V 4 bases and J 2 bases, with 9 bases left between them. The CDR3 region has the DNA TGCAGCGTTGGAAGACAGCCCTACGAGCAGTACTTC. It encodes CSVGRQPYEQYF.

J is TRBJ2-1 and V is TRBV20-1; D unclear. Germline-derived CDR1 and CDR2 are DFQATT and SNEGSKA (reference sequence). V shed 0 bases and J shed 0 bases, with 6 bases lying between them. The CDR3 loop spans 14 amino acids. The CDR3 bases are TGCAGTGCTAGAGAGGCGTTCTCCTACAATGAGCAGTTCTTC. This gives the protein CSAREAFSYNEQFF.

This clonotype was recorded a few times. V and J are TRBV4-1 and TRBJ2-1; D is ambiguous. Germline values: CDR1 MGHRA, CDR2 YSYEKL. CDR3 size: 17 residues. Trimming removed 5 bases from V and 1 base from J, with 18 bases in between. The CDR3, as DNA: TGCGCCAGCAGCTTAGCTCCTTCAGCTAGGTCCTACAATGAGCAGTTCTTC. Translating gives CASSLAPSARSYNEQFF.

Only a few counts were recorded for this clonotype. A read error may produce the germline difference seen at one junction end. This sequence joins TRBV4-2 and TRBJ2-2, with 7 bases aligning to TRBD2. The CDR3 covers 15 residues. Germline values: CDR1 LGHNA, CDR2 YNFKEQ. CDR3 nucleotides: TGTACCAGCAGCCCTCGACTAGCAGTCACCGGGGAGCTGTTTTTT. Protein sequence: CTSSPRLAVTGELFF.

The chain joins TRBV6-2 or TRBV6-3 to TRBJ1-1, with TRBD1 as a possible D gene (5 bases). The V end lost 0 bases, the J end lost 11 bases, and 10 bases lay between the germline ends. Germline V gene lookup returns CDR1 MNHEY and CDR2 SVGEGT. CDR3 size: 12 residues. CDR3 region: CASSYSGAMAFF. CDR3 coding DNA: TGTGCCAGCAGTTACTCAGGGGCAATGGCTTTCTTT.

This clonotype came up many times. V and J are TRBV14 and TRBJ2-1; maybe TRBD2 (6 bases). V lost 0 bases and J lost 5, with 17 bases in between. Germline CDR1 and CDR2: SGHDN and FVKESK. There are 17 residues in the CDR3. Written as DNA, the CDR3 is TGTGCCAGCAGCCAAGATCTTACGGGAGACCTGAACAATGAGCAGTTCTTC. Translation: CASSQDLTGDLNNEQFF. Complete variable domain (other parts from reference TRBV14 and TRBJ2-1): EAGVTQFPSHSVIEKGQTVTLRCDPISGHDNLYWYRRVMGKEIKFLLHFVKESKQDESGMPNNRFLAERTGGTYSTLKVQPAELEDSGVYFCASSQDLTGDLNNEQFFGPGTRLTVL.

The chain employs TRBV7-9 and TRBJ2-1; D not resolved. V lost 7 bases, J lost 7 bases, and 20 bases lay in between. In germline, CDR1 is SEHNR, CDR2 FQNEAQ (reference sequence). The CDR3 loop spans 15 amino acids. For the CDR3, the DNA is TGTGCCAGCATCCCTTACCGGTCCGGGTTTAATGAGCAGTTCTTC. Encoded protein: CASIPYRSGFNEQFF.

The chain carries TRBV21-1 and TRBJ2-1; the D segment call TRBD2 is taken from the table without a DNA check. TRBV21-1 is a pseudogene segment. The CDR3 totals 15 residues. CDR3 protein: CASSASGGAGNEQFF. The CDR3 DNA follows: TGTGCCAGCAGCGCTAGCGGGGGGGCCGGCAATGAGCAGTTCTTC.

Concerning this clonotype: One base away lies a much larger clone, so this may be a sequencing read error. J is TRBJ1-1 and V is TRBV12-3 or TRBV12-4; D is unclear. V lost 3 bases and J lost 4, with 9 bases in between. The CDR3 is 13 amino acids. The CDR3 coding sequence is TGTGCCAGCAGTTTTCTTTCGAGCACTGAAGCTTTCTTT. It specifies CASSFLSSTEAFF.

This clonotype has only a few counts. This chain's CDR3 is CASSYRLNTEAFF. CDR3 coding DNA: TGTGCCAGCAGTTACAGGTTGAACACTGAAGCTTTCTTT. V is TRBV6-2 or TRBV6-3 and J is TRBJ1-1, with D hard to call. Germline V gene lookup returns CDR1 MNHEY and CDR2 SVGEGT. This CDR3 has 13 residues. V was pared by 2 bases and J by 0 bases, with 4 bases between.

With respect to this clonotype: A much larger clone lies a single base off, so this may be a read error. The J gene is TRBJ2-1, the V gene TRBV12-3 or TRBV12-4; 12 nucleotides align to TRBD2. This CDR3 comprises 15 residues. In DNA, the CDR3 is TGTGCCGGCAGTTCTAGCGGGGGGGCAGGGAATGAGCAGTTCTTC. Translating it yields CAGSSSGGAGNEQFF.

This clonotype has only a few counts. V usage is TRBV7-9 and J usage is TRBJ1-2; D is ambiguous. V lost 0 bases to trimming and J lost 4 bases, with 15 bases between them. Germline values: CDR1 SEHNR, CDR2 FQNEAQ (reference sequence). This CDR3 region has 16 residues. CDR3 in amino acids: CASSLAGGVSGYGYTF. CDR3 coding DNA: TGTGCCAGCAGCTTAGCGGGCGGCGTGTCCGGCTATGGCTACACCTTC.

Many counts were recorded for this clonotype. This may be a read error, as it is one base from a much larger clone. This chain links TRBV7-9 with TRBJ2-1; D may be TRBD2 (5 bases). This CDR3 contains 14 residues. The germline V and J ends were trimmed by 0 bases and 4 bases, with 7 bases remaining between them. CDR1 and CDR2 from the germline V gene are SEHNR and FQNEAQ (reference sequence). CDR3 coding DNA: TGTGCCAGCAGCTTAGCGGGAGCTTACAATGAGCAGTTCTTC. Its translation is CASSLAGAYNEQFF.

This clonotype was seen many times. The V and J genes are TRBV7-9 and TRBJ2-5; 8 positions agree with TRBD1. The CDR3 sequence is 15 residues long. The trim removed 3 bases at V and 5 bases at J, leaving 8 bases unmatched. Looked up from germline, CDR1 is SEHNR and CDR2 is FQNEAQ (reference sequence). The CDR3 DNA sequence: TGTGCCAGCAGCTTGGATAGGACAGGGACGGAGACCCAGTACTTC. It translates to CASSLDRTGTETQYF.

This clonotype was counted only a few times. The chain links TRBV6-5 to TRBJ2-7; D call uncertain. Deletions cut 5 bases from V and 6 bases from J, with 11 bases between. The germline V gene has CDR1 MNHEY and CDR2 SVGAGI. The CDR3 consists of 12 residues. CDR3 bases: TGTGCCAGCAGTAGAACTTTTCGCGAGCAGTACTTC. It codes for CASSRTFREQYF.

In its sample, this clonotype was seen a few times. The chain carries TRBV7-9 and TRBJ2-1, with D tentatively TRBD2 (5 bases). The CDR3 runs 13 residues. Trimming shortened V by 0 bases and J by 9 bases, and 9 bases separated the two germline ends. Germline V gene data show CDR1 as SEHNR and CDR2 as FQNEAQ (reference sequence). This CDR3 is CASSLATGSEQFF. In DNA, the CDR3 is TGTGCCAGCAGCTTAGCGACGGGAAGTGAGCAGTTCTTC.

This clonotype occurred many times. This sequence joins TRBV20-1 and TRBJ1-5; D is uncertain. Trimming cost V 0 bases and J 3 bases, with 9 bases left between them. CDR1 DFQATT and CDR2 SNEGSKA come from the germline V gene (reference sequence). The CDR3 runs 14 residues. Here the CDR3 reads CSARDGTFNQPQHF. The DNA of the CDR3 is TGCAGTGCTAGAGATGGCACCTTCAATCAGCCCCAGCATTTT.

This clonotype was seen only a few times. This chain's CDR3 is CASSLYRDFPYEQYF. The CDR3 DNA reads as TGTGCCAGCTCACTATACCGGGACTTCCCCTACGAGCAGTACTTC. V and J are TRBV18 and TRBJ2-7; TRBD2 might be the D (6 bases). Germline V gene data show CDR1 as KGHSH and CDR2 as LQKENI. V lost 4 bases and J 2 bases, leaving 15 bases between the germline ends. The CDR3 sequence is 15 residues long.

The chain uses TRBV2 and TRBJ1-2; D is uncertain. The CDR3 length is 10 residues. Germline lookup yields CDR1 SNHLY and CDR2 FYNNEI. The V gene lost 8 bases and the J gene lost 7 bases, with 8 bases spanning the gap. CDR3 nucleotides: TGTGCCAGCTCGGCCTCTGGCTACACCTTC. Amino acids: CASSASGYTF.

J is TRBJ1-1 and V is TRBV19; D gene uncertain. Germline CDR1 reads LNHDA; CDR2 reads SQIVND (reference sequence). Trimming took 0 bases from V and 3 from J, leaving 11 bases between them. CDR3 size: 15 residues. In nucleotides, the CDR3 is TGTGCCAGTAGTATAGATCATGGGGTCGACACTGAAGCTTTCTTT. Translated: CASSIDHGVDTEAFF.

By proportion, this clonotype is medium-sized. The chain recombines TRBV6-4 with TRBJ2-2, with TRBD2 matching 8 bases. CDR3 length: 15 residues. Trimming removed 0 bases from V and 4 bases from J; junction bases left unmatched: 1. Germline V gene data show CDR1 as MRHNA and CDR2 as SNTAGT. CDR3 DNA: TGTGCCAGCAGTGACTCCGGGACTAGCACCGGGGAGCTGTTTTTT. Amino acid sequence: CASSDSGTSTGELFF.

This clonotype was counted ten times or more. CDR3 sequence (DNA): TGTGCCAGCAGCCCACCACGGGGGGTAGTCAATGAGCAGTTCTTC. Amino acids: CASSPPRGVVNEQFF. The gene calls are TRBV11-3 and TRBJ2-1, with TRBD2 matching 7 bases. This CDR3 spans 15 amino acids. After removal of 5 bases from V and 6 bases from J, the junction contained 10 bases not matched to a gene. CDR1 and CDR2 from the germline V gene are SGHNT and YENEEA.

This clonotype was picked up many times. The CDR3 coding sequence is TGTGCCAGCAGTTACTCGATGGAACCGCCGAACTATGGCTACACCTTC. Translating it yields CASSYSMEPPNYGYTF. V and J are TRBV6-5 and TRBJ1-2; D is uncertain. This CDR3 comprises 16 residues. Trimming removed 0 bases from V and 2 bases from J, with 13 bases in between. The germline gives CDR1 MNHEY, CDR2 SVGAGI.

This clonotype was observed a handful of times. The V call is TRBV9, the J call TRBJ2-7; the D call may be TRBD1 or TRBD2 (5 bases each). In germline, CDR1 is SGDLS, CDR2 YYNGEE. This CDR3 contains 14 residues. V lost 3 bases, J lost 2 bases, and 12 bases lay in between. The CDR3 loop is CASSAGDAAYEQYF. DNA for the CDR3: TGTGCCAGCAGCGCCGGGGACGCGGCCTACGAGCAGTACTTC. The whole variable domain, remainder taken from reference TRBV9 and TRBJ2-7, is DSGVTQTPKHLITATGQRVTLRCSPRSGDLSVYWYQQSLDQGLQFLIQYYNGEERAKGNILERFSAQQFPDLHSELNLSSLELGDSALYFCASSAGDAAYEQYFGPGTRLTVT.